This note documents a single T cell receptor (beta chain) sequence. The source of the sample is a study of PD-1 blockade in mismatch repair-deficient tumors. A few pembrolizumab responders had their TCRs sequenced. Some clones are missing from TCRdb's copy, which holds only in-frame ones; the method was immunoSEQ multiplex PCR. The sample has tens of thousands of clones, roughly 80% seen once. The sequence came from an adult with mismatch repair-deficient cancer. This specimen consisted of peripheral blood, obtained 12 weeks after starting pembrolizumab.

CDR3 in amino acids: CASSIAGVENTGELFF. Here the CDR3 DNA reads TGTGCCAGCAGCATCGCCGGGGTGGAAAACACCGGGGAGCTGTTTTTT. This chain links TRBV2 with TRBJ2-2; a possible D gene is TRBD2 (5 bases). Per the germline V gene, CDR1 is SNHLY and CDR2 is FYNNEI. This CDR3 region has 16 residues. Trimming stripped 6 bases from V and 2 bases from J, with 16 bases between.